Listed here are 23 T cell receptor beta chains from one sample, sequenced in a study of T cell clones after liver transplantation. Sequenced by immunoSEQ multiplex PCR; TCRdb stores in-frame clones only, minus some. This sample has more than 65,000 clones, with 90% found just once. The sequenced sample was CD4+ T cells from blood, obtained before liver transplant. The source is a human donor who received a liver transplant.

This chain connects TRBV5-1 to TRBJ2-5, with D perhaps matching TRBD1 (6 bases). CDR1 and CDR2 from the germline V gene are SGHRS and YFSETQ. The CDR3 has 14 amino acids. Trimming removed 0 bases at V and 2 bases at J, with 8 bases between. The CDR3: CASSLGRGQETQYF. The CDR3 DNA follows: TGCGCCAGCAGCTTGGGCAGGGGACAAGAGACCCAGTACTTC.

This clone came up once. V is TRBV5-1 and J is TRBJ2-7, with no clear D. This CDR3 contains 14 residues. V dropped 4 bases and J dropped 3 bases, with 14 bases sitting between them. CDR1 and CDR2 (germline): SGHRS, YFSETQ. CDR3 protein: CASSTGGTSYEQYF. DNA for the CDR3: TGCGCCAGCAGCACCGGTGGAACAAGCTACGAGCAGTACTTC.

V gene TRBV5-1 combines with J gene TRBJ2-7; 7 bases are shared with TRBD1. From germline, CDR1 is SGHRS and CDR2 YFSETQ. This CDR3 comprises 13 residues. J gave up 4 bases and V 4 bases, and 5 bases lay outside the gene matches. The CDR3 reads CASSARGQYEQYF. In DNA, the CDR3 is TGCGCCAGCAGCGCTAGGGGGCAGTACGAGCAGTACTTC.

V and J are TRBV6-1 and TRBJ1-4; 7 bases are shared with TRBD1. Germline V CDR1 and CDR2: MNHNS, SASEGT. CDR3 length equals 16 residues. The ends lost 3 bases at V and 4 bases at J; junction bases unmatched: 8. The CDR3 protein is CASSDFLTGLNEKLFF. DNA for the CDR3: TGTGCCAGCAGTGATTTCCTGACAGGGCTTAATGAAAAACTGTTTTTT.

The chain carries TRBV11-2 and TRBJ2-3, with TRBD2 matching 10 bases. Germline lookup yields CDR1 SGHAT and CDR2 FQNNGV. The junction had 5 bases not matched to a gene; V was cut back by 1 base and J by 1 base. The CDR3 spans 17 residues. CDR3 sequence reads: CASSLGPGTSGTDTQYF. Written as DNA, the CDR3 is TGTGCCAGCAGCTTAGGCCCCGGGACTAGCGGCACAGATACGCAGTATTTT.

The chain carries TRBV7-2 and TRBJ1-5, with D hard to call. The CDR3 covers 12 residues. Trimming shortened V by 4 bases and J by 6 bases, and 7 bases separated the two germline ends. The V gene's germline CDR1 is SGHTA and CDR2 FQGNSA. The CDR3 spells CASSSRAQPQHF. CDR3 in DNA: TGTGCCAGCAGCTCTAGGGCTCAGCCCCAGCATTTT.

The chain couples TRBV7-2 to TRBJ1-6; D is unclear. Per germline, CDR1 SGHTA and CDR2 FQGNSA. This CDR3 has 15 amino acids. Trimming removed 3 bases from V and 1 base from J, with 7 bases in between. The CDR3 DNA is TGTGCCAGCAGCTTCATGGCATCCTATAATTCACCCCTCCACTTT. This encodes CASSFMASYNSPLHF.

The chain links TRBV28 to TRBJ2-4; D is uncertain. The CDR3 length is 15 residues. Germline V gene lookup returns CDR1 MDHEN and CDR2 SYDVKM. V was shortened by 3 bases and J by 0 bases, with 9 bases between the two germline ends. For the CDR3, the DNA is TGTGCCAGCAGTTTGGCAGATCTAGCCAAAAACATTCAGTACTTC. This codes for CASSLADLAKNIQYF. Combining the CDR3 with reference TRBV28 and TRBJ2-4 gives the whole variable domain DVKVTQSSRYLVKRTGEKVFLECVQDMDHENMFWYRQDPGLGLRLIYFSYDVKMKEKGDIPEGYSVSREKKERFSLILESASTNQTSMYLCASSLADLAKNIQYFGAGTRLSVL.

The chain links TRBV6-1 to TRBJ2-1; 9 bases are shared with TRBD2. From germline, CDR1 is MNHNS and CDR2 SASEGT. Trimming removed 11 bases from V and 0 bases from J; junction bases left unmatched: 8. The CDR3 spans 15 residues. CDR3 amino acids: CAVQREVISYNEQFF. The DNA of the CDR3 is TGTGCCGTACAGCGGGAGGTTATCTCCTACAATGAGCAGTTCTTC.

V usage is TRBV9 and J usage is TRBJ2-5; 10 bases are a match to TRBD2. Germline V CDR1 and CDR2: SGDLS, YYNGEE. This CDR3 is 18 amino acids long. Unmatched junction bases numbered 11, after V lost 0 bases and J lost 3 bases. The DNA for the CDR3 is TGTGCCAGCAGCGTAGCGCTTGCCCTAGCGGGAGAGGAAGAGACCCAGTACTTC. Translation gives CASSVALALAGEEETQYF. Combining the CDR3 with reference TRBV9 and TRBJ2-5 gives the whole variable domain DSGVTQTPKHLITATGQRVTLRCSPRSGDLSVYWYQQSLDQGLQFLIQYYNGEERAKGNILERFSAQQFPDLHSELNLSSLELGDSALYFCASSVALALAGEEETQYFGPGTRLLVL.

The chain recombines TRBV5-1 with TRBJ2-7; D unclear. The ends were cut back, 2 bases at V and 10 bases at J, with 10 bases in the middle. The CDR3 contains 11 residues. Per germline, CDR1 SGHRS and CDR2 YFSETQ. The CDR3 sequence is CASSLDREQYF. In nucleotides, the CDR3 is TGCGCCAGCAGCTTAGACCGAGAACAGTACTTC.

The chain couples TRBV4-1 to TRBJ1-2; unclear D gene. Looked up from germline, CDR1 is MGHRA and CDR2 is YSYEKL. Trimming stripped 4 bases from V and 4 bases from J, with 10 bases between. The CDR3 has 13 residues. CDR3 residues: CASSRGILYGYTF. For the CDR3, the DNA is TGCGCCAGCAGCCGAGGTATACTCTATGGCTACACCTTC.

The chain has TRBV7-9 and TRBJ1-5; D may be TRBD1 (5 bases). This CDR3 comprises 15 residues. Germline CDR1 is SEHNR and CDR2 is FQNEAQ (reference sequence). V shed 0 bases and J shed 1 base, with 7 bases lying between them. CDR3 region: CASSLARGSNQPQHF. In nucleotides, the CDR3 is TGTGCCAGCAGCTTAGCGCGGGGGAGCAATCAGCCCCAGCATTTT.

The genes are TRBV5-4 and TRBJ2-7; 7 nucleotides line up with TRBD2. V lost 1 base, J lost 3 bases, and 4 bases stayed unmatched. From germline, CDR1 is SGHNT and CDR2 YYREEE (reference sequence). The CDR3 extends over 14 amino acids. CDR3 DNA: TGTGCCAGCAGCTTGTGGGGGGGAAGCTACGAGCAGTACTTC. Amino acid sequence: CASSLWGGSYEQYF.

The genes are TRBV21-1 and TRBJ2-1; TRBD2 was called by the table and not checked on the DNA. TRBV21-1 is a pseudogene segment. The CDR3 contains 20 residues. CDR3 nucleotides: TGTGCCAGCAGCAATGCATCTTGGACTAGCGGGAGGGCGCTCTACAATGAGCAGTTCTTC. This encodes CASSNASWTSGRALYNEQFF.

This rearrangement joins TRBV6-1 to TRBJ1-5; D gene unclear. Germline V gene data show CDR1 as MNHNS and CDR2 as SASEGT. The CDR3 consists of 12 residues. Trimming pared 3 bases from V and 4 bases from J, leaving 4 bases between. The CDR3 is CASSDGNQPQHF. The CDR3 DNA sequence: TGTGCCAGCAGTGACGGGAATCAGCCCCAGCATTTT.

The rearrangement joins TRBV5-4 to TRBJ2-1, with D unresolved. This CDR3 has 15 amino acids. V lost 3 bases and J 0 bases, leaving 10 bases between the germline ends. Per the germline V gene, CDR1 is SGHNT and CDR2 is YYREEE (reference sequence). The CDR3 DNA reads TGTGCCAGCAGCTGGGGAAGGAGCTCCTACAATGAGCAGTTCTTC. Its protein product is CASSWGRSSYNEQFF.

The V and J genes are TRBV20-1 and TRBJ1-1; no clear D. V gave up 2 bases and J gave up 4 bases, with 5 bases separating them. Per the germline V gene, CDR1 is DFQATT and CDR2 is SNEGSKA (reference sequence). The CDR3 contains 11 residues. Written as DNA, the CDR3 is TGCAGTGCTAGACGGTCCACTGAAGCTTTCTTT. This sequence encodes CSARRSTEAFF.

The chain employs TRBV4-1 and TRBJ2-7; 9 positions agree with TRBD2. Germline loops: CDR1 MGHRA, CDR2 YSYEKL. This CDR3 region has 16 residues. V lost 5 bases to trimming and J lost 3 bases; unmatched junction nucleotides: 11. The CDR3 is CASSYRFAGGDYEQYF. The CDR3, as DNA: TGCGCCAGCAGCTACCGTTTTGCGGGAGGGGACTACGAGCAGTACTTC.

The CDR3 bases are TGTGCCAGCAGCCCAGGGGAGACCCAGTACTTC. Translation gives CASSPGETQYF. The chain is built from TRBV6-5 and TRBJ2-5, with D maybe TRBD1 (5 bases). This CDR3 has 11 residues. Between the trimmed V and J ends, which lost 6 bases and 5 bases, there was a span of 7 bases. Germline-derived CDR1 and CDR2 are MNHEY and SVGAGI.

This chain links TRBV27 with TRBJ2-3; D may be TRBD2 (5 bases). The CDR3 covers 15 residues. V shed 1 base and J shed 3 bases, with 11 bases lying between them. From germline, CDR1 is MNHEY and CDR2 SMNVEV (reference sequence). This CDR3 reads CASSLLGSKTDTQYF. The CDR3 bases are TGTGCCAGCAGTTTATTAGGGAGTAAAACAGATACGCAGTATTTT.

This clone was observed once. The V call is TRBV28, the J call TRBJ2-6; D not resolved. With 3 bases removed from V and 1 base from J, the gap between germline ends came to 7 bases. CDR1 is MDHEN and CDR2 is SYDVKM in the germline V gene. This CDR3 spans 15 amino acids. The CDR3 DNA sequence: TGTGCCAGCAGTTTCTTTGGTTCTGGGGCCAACGTCCTGACTTTC. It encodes CASSFFGSGANVLTF.

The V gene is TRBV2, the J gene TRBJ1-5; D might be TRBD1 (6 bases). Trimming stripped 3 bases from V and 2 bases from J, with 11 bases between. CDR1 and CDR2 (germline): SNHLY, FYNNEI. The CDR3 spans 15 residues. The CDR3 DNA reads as TGTGCCAGCAGTGAGGGCAGGGGAGGCAATCAGCCCCAGCATTTT. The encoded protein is CASSEGRGGNQPQHF.